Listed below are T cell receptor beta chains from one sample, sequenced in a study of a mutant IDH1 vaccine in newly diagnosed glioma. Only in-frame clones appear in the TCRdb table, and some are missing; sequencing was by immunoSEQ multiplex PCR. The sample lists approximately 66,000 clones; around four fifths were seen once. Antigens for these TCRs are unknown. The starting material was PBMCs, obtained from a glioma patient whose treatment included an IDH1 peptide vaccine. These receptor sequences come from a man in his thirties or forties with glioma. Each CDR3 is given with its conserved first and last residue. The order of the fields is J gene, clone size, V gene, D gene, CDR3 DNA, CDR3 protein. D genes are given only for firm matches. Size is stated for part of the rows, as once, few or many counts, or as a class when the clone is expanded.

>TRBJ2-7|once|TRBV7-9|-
TGTGCCAGCCGGGGACCGCACGAGCAGTACTTC
CASRGPHEQYF
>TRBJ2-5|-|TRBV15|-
TGTGCCACCAGCCCCGGGGCCCAAGAGACCCAGTACTTC
CATSPGAQETQYF
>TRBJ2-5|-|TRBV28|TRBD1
TGTGCCAGCAGTTTAAGTGGACAGGGGGTCGCGGAGACCCAGTACTTC
CASSLSGQGVAETQYF
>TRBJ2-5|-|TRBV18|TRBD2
TGTGCCAGCTCAGAGACTAGCGGTCCTATAGGTACCCAGTACTTC
CASSETSGPIGTQYF
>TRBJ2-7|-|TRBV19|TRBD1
TGTGCCAGTAGTATGGGGACAGGTGGTTCCTACGAGCAGTACTTC
CASSMGTGGSYEQYF
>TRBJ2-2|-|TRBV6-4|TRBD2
TGTGCCAGCAGTGACTCCGGGGGGGCCGGGGAGCTGTTTTTT
CASSDSGGAGELFF
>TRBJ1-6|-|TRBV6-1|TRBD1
TGTGCCAGCAGCGGGACAGTTTTAAATTCACCCCTCCACTTT
CASSGTVLNSPLHF
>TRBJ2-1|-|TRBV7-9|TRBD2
TGTGCCAGCACCTCTAGCGGGGGGTTTTGGGAGCAGTTCTTC
CASTSSGGFWEQFF
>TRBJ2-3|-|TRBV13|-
TGTGCCAGCAGCCCGGGACGGGGGACAGATACGCAGTATTTT
CASSPGRGTDTQYF
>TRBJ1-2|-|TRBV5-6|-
TGTGCCAGCAGCTTTAAGGGGACAAGCTCTGGCTACACCTTC
CASSFKGTSSGYTF
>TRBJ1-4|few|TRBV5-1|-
TGCGCCAGCAGCTTGGTCCCAGTGGGGGGGGAAGAAAAACTGTTTTTT
CASSLVPVGGEEKLFF
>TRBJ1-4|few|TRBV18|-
TGTGCCAGCTCGCCCCAGGGAGCAACTAATGAAAAACTGTTTTTT
CASSPQGATNEKLFF
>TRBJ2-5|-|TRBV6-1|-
TGTGCCAGCAGTGAAGAGACGGGGTGGGCGGGGGCCCAAGAGACCCAGTACTTC
CASSEETGWAGAQETQYF
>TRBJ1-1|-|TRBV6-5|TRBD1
TGTGCCAGCAGTTACATGGACAGGGACTTGGAAGCTTTCTTT
CASSYMDRDLEAFF
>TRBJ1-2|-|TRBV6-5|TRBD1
TGTGCCAGCAGTTACGGGACAGGGCGGAACTATGGCTACACCTTC
CASSYGTGRNYGYTF
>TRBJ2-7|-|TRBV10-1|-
TGCGCCAGCAGTGATGCGGGCAGTCGAGCCTACGAGCAGTACTTC
CASSDAGSRAYEQYF
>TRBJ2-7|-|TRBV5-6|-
TGTGCCAGCACCCAAACGGAAGGATGGGCCTACGAGCAGTACTTC
CASTQTEGWAYEQYF
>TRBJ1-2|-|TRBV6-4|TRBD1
TGTGCCAGCGAACCGCTCACAGGGGGCGTCTATGGCTACACCTTC
CASEPLTGGVYGYTF
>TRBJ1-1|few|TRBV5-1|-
TGCGCCAGCAGCTTAGATCGTCCGAACACTGAAGCTTTCTTT
CASSLDRPNTEAFF
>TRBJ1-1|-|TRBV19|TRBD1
TGTGCCAGTAGTATCGTACCGACAGGGGAAGGCACTGAAGCTTTCTTT
CASSIVPTGEGTEAFF
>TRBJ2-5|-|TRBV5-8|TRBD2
TGTGCCAGCAGCATCACTAGCGGGAGGCTCCAGGAGACCCAGTACTTC
CASSITSGRLQETQYF
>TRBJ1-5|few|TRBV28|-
TGTGCCAGCAGCTCGGACGGCAATCAGCCCCAGCATTTT
CASSSDGNQPQHF
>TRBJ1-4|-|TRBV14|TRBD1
TGTGCCAGCAGCCAAGAAAGGACAGGTGGAAAAGTCGGGGAAAAACTGTTTTTT
CASSQERTGGKVGEKLFF
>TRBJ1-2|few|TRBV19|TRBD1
TGTGCCAGTATACGTACCGGACAGGGCGCCTATGGCTACACCTTC
CASIRTGQGAYGYTF
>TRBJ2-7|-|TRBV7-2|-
TGTGCCAGCAGCATATCACTAGCCTACGAGCAGTACTTC
CASSISLAYEQYF
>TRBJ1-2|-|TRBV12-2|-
-
CASRWGTGSLRSGYTF
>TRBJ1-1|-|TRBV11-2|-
TGTGCCAGCAGCTCAAATACGAACACTGAAGCTTTCTTT
CASSSNTNTEAFF
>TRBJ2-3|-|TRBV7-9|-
TGTGCCAGCAGCTTGGGCACCTCCTTCGGGGGGCCAGATACGCAGTATTTT
CASSLGTSFGGPDTQYF
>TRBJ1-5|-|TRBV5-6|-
TGTGCCAGCAGCTTGGCCGCAGGGACGCAGCCCCAGCATTTT
CASSLAAGTQPQHF
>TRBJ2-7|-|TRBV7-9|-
TGTGCCAGCAGCCTCGGTTTGCCAGTCGCCTACGAGCAGTACTTC
CASSLGLPVAYEQYF
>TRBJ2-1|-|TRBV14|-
TGTGCCAGCAGCCCACCGCCGGGGTTCTATGAGCAGTTCTTC
CASSPPPGFYEQFF
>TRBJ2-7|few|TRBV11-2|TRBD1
TGTGCCAGCAGCTCACCGGACAGGGGACCCTACGAGCAGTACTTC
CASSSPDRGPYEQYF
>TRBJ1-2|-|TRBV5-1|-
TGCGCCAGCAGCCTACAGGGAACTAACTATGGCTACACCTTC
CASSLQGTNYGYTF
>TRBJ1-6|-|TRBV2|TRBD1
TGTGCCAGCAGTAACGACAGGGTCAATTCACCCCTCCACTTT
CASSNDRVNSPLHF
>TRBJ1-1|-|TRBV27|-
TGTGCCAGCAGTAGGTGGGGCAGCGGGTTGAACACTGAAGCTTTCTTT
CASSRWGSGLNTEAFF
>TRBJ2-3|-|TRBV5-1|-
TGCGCCAGCAGCCGATTGACGGCTATATACACAGATACGCAGTATTTT
CASSRLTAIYTDTQYF
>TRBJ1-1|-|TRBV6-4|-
TGTGCCAGCAGTGATACAGGGAAGGGGGTCATGGCAGCTTTCTTT
CASSDTGKGVMAAFF
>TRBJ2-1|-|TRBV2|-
TGTGCCAGCAGTGAAGTTGCCAGGGCGCGTTACAATGAGCAGTTCTTC
CASSEVARARYNEQFF
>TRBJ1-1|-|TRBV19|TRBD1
TGTGCCAGTAGTACCGGACAGGGCTGGAGCACTGAAGCTTTCTTT
CASSTGQGWSTEAFF
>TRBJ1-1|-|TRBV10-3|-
TGTGCCATCAGTGCTACAGTGAACACTGAAGCTTTCTTT
CAISATVNTEAFF
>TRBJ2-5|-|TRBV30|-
TGTGCCTGGAATTTAGGGGGGGGCATGGAGACCCAGTACTTC
CAWNLGGGMETQYF
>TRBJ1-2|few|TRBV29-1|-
TGCAGCGTTGCCCCATTAGGGGTAGGTGGCTACACCTTC
CSVAPLGVGGYTF
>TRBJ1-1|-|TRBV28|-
TGTGCCAGCAGTTTGTACAGGTGGGGTAGCTGGACTGAAGCTTTCTTT
CASSLYRWGSWTEAFF
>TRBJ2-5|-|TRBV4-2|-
TGTGCCAGCAGCCAAGGGGGGGCAGACCAAGAGACCCAGTACTTC
CASSQGGADQETQYF
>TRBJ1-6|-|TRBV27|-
TGTGCCAGCAGTTTCCCGGGGGGAGATTCACCCCTCCACTTT
CASSFPGGDSPLHF
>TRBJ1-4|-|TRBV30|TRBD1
TGTGCCGCAAGATCAGCAGGGGGCAGTATATGCCTCCTGATGACAACTAATGAAAAACTGTTTTTT
CAARSAGGSICLLMTTNEKLFF
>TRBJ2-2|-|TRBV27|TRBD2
TGTGCCAGCAGGGTCAATAGCGGGGGGGCGGAGCTGTTTTTT
CASRVNSGGAELFF
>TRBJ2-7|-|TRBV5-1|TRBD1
TGCGCCAGCAGCCCGGGACAGACAAACTACGAGCAGTACTTC
CASSPGQTNYEQYF
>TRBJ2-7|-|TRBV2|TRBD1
TGTGCTGGGACAGGGGGTTTCGGCTCCTACGAGCAGTACTTC
CAGTGGFGSYEQYF
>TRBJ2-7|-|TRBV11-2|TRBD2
TGTGCCAGCAGCCTCGGACTAGCCCCAGGCGAGCAGTACTTC
CASSLGLAPGEQYF
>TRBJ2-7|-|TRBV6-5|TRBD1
TGTGCCAGCACCCGACAGGGGGCAAGCGAGCAGTACTTC
CASTRQGASEQYF
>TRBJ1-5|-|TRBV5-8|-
TGTGCCAGCAGCTTGATGGATCAGCCCCAGCATTTT
CASSLMDQPQHF
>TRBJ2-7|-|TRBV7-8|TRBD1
TGTGCCAGCAGCACCCGGACAGGGCGGGAGCAGTACTTC
CASSTRTGREQYF
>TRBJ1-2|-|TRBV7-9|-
TGTGCCAGCAGCTTAAAAGAAAGTGGCTACACCTTC
CASSLKESGYTF